These T cell receptor beta chains were read from a single sample in a study of response to subunit inactivated influenza vaccine. TCRdb re-derived calls from the RT-PCR reads in MiXCR, one entry per CDR3 protein. The table shows 500,000 to 600,000 distinct CDR3 sequences, with about 14% occurring only once. This material consisted of PBMCs from blood, taken 11 to 12 days after vaccination. The receptors stem from a man aged 45-65 years who received an inactivated influenza vaccine. Both conserved end residues are part of each CDR3. The D gene is left open where the match is weak. Clone size is shown for a subset of rows, as once, few, many or a class of expanded clone.

v_gene	j_gene	abundance	d_gene	CDR3aa	CDR3nt
TRBV19	TRBJ1-1	once	TRBD1	CASSTGQGLNTEAFF	TGTGCCAGTAGTACAGGACAGGGTCTGAACACTGAAGCTTTCTTT
TRBV11-2	TRBJ2-5	.	.	CASSLGVRHLETQYF	TGTGCCAGCAGCCTTGGGGTTAGGCATCTGGAGACCCAGTACTTC
TRBV29-1	TRBJ2-5	few	.	CSVDPLASETQYF	TGCAGCGTTGATCCCCTAGCATCGGAGACCCAGTACTTC
TRBV29-1	TRBJ1-5	few	.	CSVVVGGHDSNQPQHF	TGCAGCGTTGTGGTTGGAGGGCATGATAGCAATCAGCCCCAGCATTTT
TRBV19	TRBJ2-5	.	.	CASSSSTDGTETQYF	TGTGCCAGTAGTTCTTCGACCGACGGCACGGAGACCCAGTACTTC
TRBV7-2	TRBJ2-7	few	TRBD1	CASSSGTGGLYEQYF	TGTGCCAGCAGCTCGGGGACAGGGGGCCTCTACGAGCAGTACTTC
TRBV7-9	TRBJ2-1	few	.	CASSPPVGGSWGNEQFF	TGTGCCAGCAGCCCCCCTGTAGGGGGTTCTTGGGGCAATGAGCAGTTCTTC
TRBV20-1	TRBJ2-3	few	TRBD1	CSARWTGGTDTQYF	TGCAGTGCTAGATGGACAGGGGGAACAGATACGCAGTATTTT
TRBV5-6	TRBJ2-7	many	.	CASSLGVSSYEQYF	TGTGCCAGCAGCTTGGGTGTCTCCTCCTACGAGCAGTACTTC
TRBV20-1	TRBJ2-3	few	TRBD1	CSAPSPGGYGTQYF	TGCAGTGCCCCATCCCCAGGGGGATATGGTACGCAGTATTTT
TRBV7-2	TRBJ2-2	.	.	CASSLGYSYTGELFF	TGTGCCAGCAGCTTAGGGTACTCCTACACCGGGGAGCTGTTTTTT
TRBV25-1	TRBJ2-2	few	.	CASSERNTGELFF	TGTGCCAGCAGTGAAAGAAACACCGGGGAGCTGTTTTTT
TRBV12-3/TRBV12-4	TRBJ2-3	many	.	CASSLAGGTDTQYF	TGTGCCAGCAGTTTAGCGGGGGGCACAGATACGCAGTATTTT
TRBV6-1	TRBJ1-3	few	TRBD1	CASSPEMDRWPGNTIYF	TGTGCCAGCAGCCCCGAAATGGACAGGTGGCCTGGAAACACCATATATTTT
TRBV28	TRBJ1-3	.	.	CASSPGQSGNTIYF	TGTGCCAGCAGCCCTGGACAGTCCGGAAACACCATATATTTT
TRBV11-1	TRBJ2-7	.	TRBD2	CASSLPSGGANEQYF	TGTGCCAGCAGCTTACCTAGCGGGGGGGCGAACGAGCAGTACTTC
TRBV15	TRBJ2-7	.	.	CATSRETNGGEQYF	TGTGCCACCAGCAGAGAAACTAATGGGGGCGAGCAGTACTTC
TRBV18	TRBJ1-1	few	TRBD1	CASSPPFSGGRNTEAFF	TGTGCCAGCTCACCACCGTTTTCAGGGGGACGGAACACTGAAGCTTTCTTT
TRBV7-9	TRBJ2-7	few	.	CASSELWRGANEQYF	TGTGCCAGCAGCGAGCTGTGGAGGGGGGCTAACGAGCAGTACTTC
TRBV19	TRBJ1-5	.	.	CASAPRKTGGFNQPQHF	TGTGCCAGCGCGCCGAGAAAAACCGGGGGATTCAATCAGCCCCAGCATTTT
TRBV29-1	TRBJ2-7	.	.	CSVGLTSYEQYF	TGCAGCGTTGGACTAACTTCCTACGAGCAGTACTTC
TRBV5-6	TRBJ2-7	.	.	CASSSDISYEQYF	TGTGCCAGCAGCTCCGACATTTCCTACGAGCAGTACTTC
TRBV29-1	TRBJ1-3	many	.	CSVGYAGNTIYF	TGCAGCGTTGGGTATGCTGGAAACACCATATATTTT
TRBV5-1	TRBJ2-1	.	.	CASSLDWDNEQFF	TGCGCCAGCAGCTTGGATTGGGACAATGAGCAGTTCTTC
TRBV6-1	TRBJ2-1	.	.	CASSGTYYNEQFF	TGTGCCAGCAGTGGGACATACTACAATGAGCAGTTCTTC
TRBV28	TRBJ2-2	few	TRBD2	CASSPIAGGPTGELFF	TGTGCCAGCAGTCCCATAGCGGGAGGGCCCACCGGGGAGCTGTTTTTT
TRBV15	TRBJ1-4	.	.	CATSRAGRGEKLFF	TGTGCCACCAGCAGAGCGGGGAGGGGTGAAAAACTGTTTTTT
TRBV20-1	TRBJ2-7	many	.	CSVPLLGGRRPYEQYF	TGCAGTGTTCCCCTTCTGGGGGGAAGGAGACCCTACGAGCAGTACTTC
TRBV20-1	TRBJ2-7	.	.	CSARRDYEQYF	TGCAGTGCTAGACGAGACTACGAGCAGTACTTC
TRBV5-1	TRBJ2-2	.	.	CASSPQQTGELFF	TGCGCCAGCAGCCCCCAGCAAACCGGGGAGCTGTTTTTT
TRBV7-2	TRBJ2-5	.	.	CASSPHETQYF	TGTGCCAGCAGCCCACATGAGACCCAGTACTTC
TRBV18	TRBJ2-1	.	.	CASYSGFHEQFF	TGTGCCAGCTACTCAGGGTTCCATGAGCAGTTCTTC
TRBV20-1	TRBJ1-5	.	.	CSASSPGNNQPQHF	TGCAGTGCTAGTTCTCCAGGGAACAATCAGCCCCAGCATTTT
TRBV12-3/TRBV12-4	TRBJ1-6	few	.	CASSWRIGNSPLHF	TGTGCCAGCAGTTGGCGGATTGGGAATTCACCCCTCCACTTT
TRBV5-6	TRBJ1-2	few	.	CASSLQQNYGYTF	TGTGCCAGCAGCTTGCAACAGAACTATGGCTACACCTTC
TRBV3-1	TRBJ2-3	few	TRBD2	CASSQTGYGGRRDTQYF	TGTGCCAGCAGCCAGACCGGCTACGGCGGGAGACGTGATACGCAGTATTTT
TRBV29-1	TRBJ2-1	few	TRBD2	CSSLTSGNYNEQFF	TGCAGCTCCTTAACTAGCGGGAACTACAATGAGCAGTTCTTC
TRBV6-2/TRBV6-3	TRBJ1-5	.	TRBD1	CASRDRDRGRRFQPQHF	TGTGCCAGCAGGGACCGGGACAGGGGGCGCCGGTTTCAGCCCCAGCATTTT
TRBV29-1	TRBJ2-7	many	.	CSVVPGPTYEQYF	TGCAGCGTTGTCCCCGGCCCTACCTACGAGCAGTACTTC
TRBV7-2	TRBJ2-1	many	.	CASSLIRGYNEQFF	TGTGCCAGCAGCTTAATACGGGGTTACAATGAGCAGTTCTTC
TRBV20-1	TRBJ2-2	few	TRBD1	CSARRGTANTGELFF	TGCAGTGCTAGGAGGGGGACAGCGAACACCGGGGAGCTGTTTTTT
TRBV12-3/TRBV12-4	TRBJ1-4	few	TRBD1	CASTLGQGVNEKLFF	TGTGCCAGCACCCTGGGACAGGGGGTGAATGAAAAACTGTTTTTT
TRBV2	TRBJ2-2	few	TRBD2	CASGGLAGPTGELFF	TGTGCCAGTGGGGGACTAGCGGGACCCACCGGGGAGCTGTTTTTT
TRBV5-1	TRBJ2-7	few	.	CASSFTLDTPYEQYF	TGCGCCAGCAGCTTCACGCTTGACACCCCCTACGAGCAGTACTTC
TRBV3-1	TRBJ2-7	few	TRBD2	CASSPQRGPYEQYF	TGTGCCAGCAGCCCGCAGCGGGGACCCTACGAGCAGTACTTC
TRBV3-1	TRBJ2-3	many	.	CASSPLRGGGTQYF	TGTGCCAGCAGCCCGCTGAGGGGGGGCGGTACGCAGTATTTT
TRBV20-1	TRBJ1-5	few	.	CSARAPFGGGRQPQHF	TGCAGTGCTAGGGCCCCGTTTGGGGGGGGCAGGCAGCCCCAGCATTTT
TRBV12-3/TRBV12-4	TRBJ2-1	few	TRBD2	CASSPTSGNYNEQFF	TGTGCCAGCAGTCCCACTAGCGGGAACTACAATGAGCAGTTCTTC
TRBV6-1	TRBJ1-5	few	.	CASSDNPGGNQPQHF	TGTGCCAGCAGTGATAATCCGGGGGGCAATCAGCCCCAGCATTTT
TRBV10-3	TRBJ2-3	.	TRBD2	CAISEGTSMTDTQYF	TGTGCCATCAGTGAAGGGACTAGCATGACAGATACGCAGTATTTT
TRBV10-3	TRBJ2-5	few	.	CAISESLSTSGKETQYF	TGTGCCATCAGTGAGTCCCTATCTACCAGCGGTAAGGAGACCCAGTACTTC
TRBV7-6	TRBJ2-3	few	.	CASSSWAQGTDTQYF	TGTGCCAGCAGCTCCTGGGCCCAGGGCACAGATACGCAGTATTTT
TRBV6-1	TRBJ2-6	.	TRBD2	CASSQLTSGVESGANVLTF	TGTGCCAGCAGTCAACTGACTAGCGGGGTCGAGTCTGGGGCCAACGTCCTGACTTTC
TRBV4-3	TRBJ2-7	.	.	CASSQDQTASPSYEQYF	TGCGCCAGCAGCCAAGATCAGACTGCCAGCCCGTCCTACGAGCAGTACTTC
TRBV20-1	TRBJ2-2	once	TRBD2	CGGERNTGELFF	TGCGGGGGGGAGCGGAACACCGGGGAGCTGTTTTTT
TRBV12-5	TRBJ2-1	few	TRBD2	CASGLRLAGGPDEREQFF	TGTGCTAGTGGTTTACGTCTAGCGGGAGGGCCAGATGAAAGGGAGCAGTTCTTC